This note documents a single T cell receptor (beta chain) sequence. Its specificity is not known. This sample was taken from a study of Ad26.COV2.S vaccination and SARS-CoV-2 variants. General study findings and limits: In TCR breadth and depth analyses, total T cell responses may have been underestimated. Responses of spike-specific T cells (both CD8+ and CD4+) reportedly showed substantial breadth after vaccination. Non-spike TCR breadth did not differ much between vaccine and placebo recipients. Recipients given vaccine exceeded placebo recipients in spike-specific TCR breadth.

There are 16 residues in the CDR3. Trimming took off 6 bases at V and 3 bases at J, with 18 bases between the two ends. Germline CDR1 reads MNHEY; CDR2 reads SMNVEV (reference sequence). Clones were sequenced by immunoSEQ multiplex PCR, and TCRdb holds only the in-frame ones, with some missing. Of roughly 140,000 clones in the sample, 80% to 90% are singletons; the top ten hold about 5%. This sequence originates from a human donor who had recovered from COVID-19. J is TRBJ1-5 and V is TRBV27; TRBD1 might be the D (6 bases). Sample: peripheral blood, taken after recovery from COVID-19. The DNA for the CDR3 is TGTGCCAGCAGCCCATACAGGGAGGTTCCCAATCAGCCCCAGCATTTT. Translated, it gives CASSPYREVPNQPQHF.